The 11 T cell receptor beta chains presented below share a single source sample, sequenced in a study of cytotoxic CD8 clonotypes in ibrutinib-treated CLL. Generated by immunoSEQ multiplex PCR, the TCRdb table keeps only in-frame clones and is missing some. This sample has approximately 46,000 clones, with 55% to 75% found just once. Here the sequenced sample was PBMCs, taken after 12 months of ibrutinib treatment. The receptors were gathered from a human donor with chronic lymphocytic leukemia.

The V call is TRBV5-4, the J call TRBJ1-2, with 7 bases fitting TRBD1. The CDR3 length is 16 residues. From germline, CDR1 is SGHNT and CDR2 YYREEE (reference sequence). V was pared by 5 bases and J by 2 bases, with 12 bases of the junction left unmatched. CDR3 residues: CASRRAAGQSNYGYTF. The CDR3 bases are TGTGCCAGCAGGCGGGCGGCGGGACAGTCAAACTATGGCTACACCTTC.

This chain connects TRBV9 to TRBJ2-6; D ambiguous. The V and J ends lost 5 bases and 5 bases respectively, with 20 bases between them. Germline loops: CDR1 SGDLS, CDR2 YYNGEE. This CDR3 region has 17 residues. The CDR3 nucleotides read TGTGCCAGCAGGAACCGGTACAAACAAAGTCGGGCCAACGTCCTGACTTTC. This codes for CASRNRYKQSRANVLTF. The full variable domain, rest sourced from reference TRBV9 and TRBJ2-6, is DSGVTQTPKHLITATGQRVTLRCSPRSGDLSVYWYQQSLDQGLQFLIQYYNGEERAKGNILERFSAQQFPDLHSELNLSSLELGDSALYFCASRNRYKQSRANVLTFGAGSRLTVL.

CDR3 sequence: CASSEGHSYQETQYF. In nucleotides, the CDR3 is TGTGCCAGCAGTGAGGGACATTCGTACCAAGAGACCCAGTACTTC. The chain recombines TRBV9 with TRBJ2-5; weak D call: TRBD1 (6 bases). The germline V gene encodes CDR1 SGDLS and CDR2 YYNGEE. The CDR3 extends over 15 amino acids. V was cut by 5 bases and J by 0 bases, with 14 bases left in between.

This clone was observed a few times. The CDR3 region is CASSPPGGENTEAFF. CDR3 sequence (DNA): TGTGCCAGCAGTCCACCGGGGGGGGAGAACACTGAAGCTTTCTTT. The chain joins TRBV6-6 to TRBJ1-1; TRBD1 might be the D (5 bases). The germline V gene encodes CDR1 MNHNY and CDR2 SVGAGI (reference sequence). This CDR3 has 15 amino acids. Trimming shortened V by 5 bases and J by 1 base, and 14 bases separated the two germline ends.

CDR3 sequence: CASTLPGQGAGELFF. Written as DNA, the CDR3 is TGTGCCAGCACTCTTCCCGGACAGGGGGCCGGGGAGCTGTTTTTT. V is TRBV28 and J is TRBJ2-2; 10 bases fit TRBD1. Per germline, CDR1 MDHEN and CDR2 SYDVKM. CDR3 length: 15 amino acids. The V and J ends lost 7 bases and 6 bases, in that order; junction bases with no gene match: 8.

CDR3 in amino acids: CSVEGQGWSNYGYTF. The DNA of the CDR3 is TGCAGCGTTGAGGGACAGGGATGGTCCAACTATGGCTACACCTTC. The chain carries TRBV29-1 and TRBJ1-2; 9 bases line up with TRBD1. This CDR3 comprises 15 residues. The V gene's germline CDR1 is SQVTM and CDR2 ANQGSEA. The ends lost 3 bases at V and 2 bases at J; junction bases unmatched: 7.

CDR3 amino acids: CASSQLDGEVETQYF. The CDR3 region has the DNA TGTGCCAGCAGCCAGCTCGACGGGGAGGTAGAGACCCAGTACTTC. The chain couples TRBV11-2 to TRBJ2-5, with D possibly TRBD2 on 6 matching bases. Trimming shortened V by 5 bases and J by 4 bases, and 17 bases separated the two germline ends. The CDR3 covers 15 residues. Germline loops: CDR1 SGHAT, CDR2 FQNNGV.

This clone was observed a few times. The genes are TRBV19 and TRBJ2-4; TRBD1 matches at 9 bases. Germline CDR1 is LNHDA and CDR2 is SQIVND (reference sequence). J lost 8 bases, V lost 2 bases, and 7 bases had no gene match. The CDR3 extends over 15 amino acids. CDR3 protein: CASSIRGQGRDIQYF. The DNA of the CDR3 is TGTGCCAGTAGTATAAGGGGACAGGGTCGGGACATTCAGTACTTC.

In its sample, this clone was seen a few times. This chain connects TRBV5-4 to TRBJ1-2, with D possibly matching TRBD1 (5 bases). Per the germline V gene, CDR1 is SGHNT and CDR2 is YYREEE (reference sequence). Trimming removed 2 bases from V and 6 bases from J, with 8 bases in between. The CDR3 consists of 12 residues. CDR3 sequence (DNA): TGTGCCAGCAGCTTCCAGACAGATGGCTACACCTTC. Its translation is CASSFQTDGYTF.

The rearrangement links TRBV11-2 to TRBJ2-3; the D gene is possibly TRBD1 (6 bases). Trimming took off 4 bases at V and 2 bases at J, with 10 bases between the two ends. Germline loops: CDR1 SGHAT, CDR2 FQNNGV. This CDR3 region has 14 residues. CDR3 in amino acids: CASSWTVNTDTQYF. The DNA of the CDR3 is TGTGCCAGCAGCTGGACAGTAAACACAGATACGCAGTATTTT.

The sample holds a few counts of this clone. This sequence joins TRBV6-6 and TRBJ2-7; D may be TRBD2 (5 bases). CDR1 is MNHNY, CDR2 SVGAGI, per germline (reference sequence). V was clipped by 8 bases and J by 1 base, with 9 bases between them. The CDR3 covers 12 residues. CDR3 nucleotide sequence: TGTGCCAGCTCCCGGGGTTCCTACGAGCAGTACTTC. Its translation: CASSRGSYEQYF.